This TCR beta chain stems from a study of T cell repertoires in cytomegalovirus infection. Study-wide context: In public TCR beta signatures, there were indications of both CMV infection and matching HLA type.

Per germline, CDR1 DFQATT and CDR2 SNEGSKA (reference sequence). The length of the CDR3 is 14 residues. Trimming at V came to 6 bases and at J to 5 bases, leaving 12 bases not matched to a gene. Via MiXCR, TCRdb re-called the reads, giving one row per CDR3 protein. This repertoire shows 200,000 or so distinct CDR3 sequences, 25% to 30% found once; its top ten account for 31%. As concerns this clonotype: As yet, its antigen is unknown.

Whole-study results and caveats: In two of eight donors, the top clonotype was HLA-C-restricted CMV-specific.

The sequenced material came from PBMCs. The TCR was taken from a human donor in good health (CMV status not recorded). Some clones in this sample may be carry-over from other donors' samples. V and J are TRBV20-1 and TRBJ1-2, with 7 bases aligning to TRBD1. CDR3 region: CSAPRTGQLYGYTF. The CDR3 nucleotides read TGCAGTGCGCCTCGAACGGGACAGTTATATGGCTACACCTTC.